The 24 T cell receptor beta chains given below trace back to one sample, sequenced in a study of Ad26.COV2.S vaccination and SARS-CoV-2 variants (dated by TCRdb to the early 2020s). The intended sense of this specimen's treatment or condition label: 15 to 20 received Ad26.COV2.S at low or high dose, single or two shots; about 5 received placebo; per-sample allocation not given. For vaccine and placebo recipients, repertoires were sequenced using samples collected on day 63 after the first injection. To prepare the library, the immunoSEQ multiplex PCR assay was applied. The clones in this table, taken by TCRdb from immuneACCESS, are in-frame only. Not every clone is retained; where verified, under half of the shortfall comes from an unresolved V gene, and the cause of the rest is unknown. The sample data list around 400,000 clones, and about nine tenths of these were observed just once. The top ten constitute about 1.9% of the sample.

Material: peripheral blood, obtained in a trial of Ad26.COV2.S vaccine versus placebo. Receptor source: a person between 18 and 65 years old who received the Ad26.COV2.S COVID-19 vaccine or a placebo.

The V call is TRBV21-1, the J call TRBJ2-5; TRBD2, the table's D call, was not compared with the DNA. TRBV21-1 is noted as a pseudogene. This CDR3 spans 16 amino acids. CDR3 amino acids: CASPKRAGTHQETQYF. In DNA form, the CDR3 reads TGTGCCAGCCCTAAGAGGGCGGGAACCCACCAAGAGACCCAGTACTTC.

The chain carries TRBV11-3 and TRBJ1-1; D is unclear. Germline V gene sequence: CDR1 SGHNT, CDR2 YENEEA. The CDR3 has 14 residues. Trimming took off 1 base at V and 3 bases at J, with 9 bases between the two ends. The CDR3, as DNA: TGTGCCAGCAGCTTAGGTCCGGCGGACACTGAAGCTTTCTTT. Its protein is CASSLGPADTEAFF.

The V call is TRBV9, the J call TRBJ1-2; D may be TRBD1 (6 bases). Looked up from germline, CDR1 is SGDLS and CDR2 is YYNGEE. This CDR3 has 13 residues. V was shortened by 7 bases and J by 7 bases, with 17 bases between the two germline ends. The chain's CDR3 is CASVRGGPGGYTF. CDR3 DNA sequence: TGTGCCAGCGTCCGAGGGGGTCCGGGTGGCTACACCTTC.

This clone was observed a single time. In DNA form, the CDR3 reads TGTGCCAGCAGCTCCATCGCTGACAGGGCAAAACTGTTTTTT. Translating gives CASSSIADRAKLFF. The chain uses TRBV7-6 and TRBJ1-4, with 7 nucleotides matching TRBD1. The CDR3 runs 14 residues. Germline V gives CDR1 SGHVS, CDR2 FNYEAQ. The V gene end was trimmed by 4 bases and the J gene end by 10 bases; junction bases not matched to a gene: 9.

The chain employs TRBV4-1 and TRBJ1-5; possibly TRBD1 for D (5 bases). The V gene's germline CDR1 is MGHRA and CDR2 YSYEKL. This CDR3 is 16 amino acids long. V lost 3 bases, J lost 4 bases, and 16 bases lay in between. This CDR3 reads CASSHDLGTGNQPQHF. CDR3 sequence (DNA): TGCGCCAGCAGCCACGATTTGGGGACGGGGAATCAGCCCCAGCATTTT.

This clone has only one observation. This chain connects TRBV3-1 (or the pseudogene TRBV3-2) to TRBJ2-5; 8 positions match TRBD1. Per the germline V gene, CDR1 is LGHDT and CDR2 is YNNKEL (reference sequence). The J segment lost 0 bases and the V segment lost 1 base, leaving 4 bases of the junction unmatched. CDR3 length equals 16 residues. DNA for the CDR3: TGTGCCAGCAGCCAAGGGGACAGGTGGAACCAAGAGACCCAGTACTTC. Translated, it gives CASSQGDRWNQETQYF.

The chain links TRBV7-9 to TRBJ2-3; 10 nucleotides align to TRBD1. Germline assignment: CDR1 SEHNR and CDR2 FQNEAQ (reference sequence). The CDR3 contains 14 residues. V lost 5 bases to trimming and J lost 6 bases; unmatched junction nucleotides: 5. CDR3 in amino acids: CASSATGGSDTQYF. Written as DNA, the CDR3 is TGTGCCAGCAGCGCGACAGGGGGCTCGGATACGCAGTATTTT.

The chain employs TRBV27 and TRBJ1-2; 12 bases are a match to TRBD1. The CDR3 covers 14 residues. V was clipped by 5 bases and J by 8 bases; unmatched bases: 6. Germline V lookup: CDR1 MNHEY, CDR2 SMNVEV (reference sequence). In nucleotides, the CDR3 is TGTGCCAGCAGTCCGGGACAGGGGGCTGGAGGCTACACCTTC. Its translation: CASSPGQGAGGYTF.

J is TRBJ2-7 and V is TRBV30; D may be TRBD2 (6 bases). Germline-derived CDR1 and CDR2 are GTSNPN and SVGIG (reference sequence). V lost 8 bases and J 3 bases, leaving 20 bases between the germline ends. The CDR3 runs 14 residues. The DNA of the CDR3 is TGTGCCGGTGGCCCTGGTCAAGCGGGCTACGAGCAGTACTTC. This encodes CAGGPGQAGYEQYF.

The chain uses TRBV23-1 and TRBJ2-1; possible D gene TRBD2, 6 bases. TRBV23-1 is flagged as an ORF with uncertain function. The CDR3 is 14 amino acids. The V end was cut by 4 bases, the J end by 4 bases, with 11 bases between. CDR3 sequence reads: CASSPAGLYNEQFF. CDR3 coding DNA: TGCGCCAGCAGTCCAGCGGGCTTGTACAATGAGCAGTTCTTC.

This chain connects TRBV6-5 to TRBJ1-5; D is possibly TRBD1 (6 bases). The CDR3 loop spans 16 amino acids. CDR1 MNHEY and CDR2 SVGAGI come from the germline V gene. V dropped 0 bases and J dropped 1 base, with 10 bases sitting between them. The DNA of the CDR3 is TGTGCCAGCAGTTACTCGACGCAGGGGAGCAATCAGCCCCAGCATTTT. It translates to CASSYSTQGSNQPQHF.

About this clone: Other nucleotide sequences in the sample specify the same CDR3. This rearrangement joins TRBV5-1 to TRBJ2-1, with D maybe TRBD2 (6 bases). Trimming removed 2 bases at V and 0 bases at J, with 9 bases between. The CDR3 contains 15 residues. CDR1 is SGHRS and CDR2 is YFSETQ in the germline V gene. CDR3 residues: CASSFSGSSYNEQFF. CDR3 DNA sequence: TGCGCCAGCAGCTTTAGCGGAAGCTCCTACAATGAGCAGTTCTTC.

V is TRBV7-8 and J is TRBJ1-1; maybe TRBD1 (5 bases). This CDR3 is 13 amino acids long. Germline V CDR1 and CDR2: SGHVS, FQNEAQ. Trimming pared 8 bases from V and 4 bases from J, leaving 14 bases between. The DNA for the CDR3 is TGTGCCAGCTCAAGGAGGGACGGCACTGAAGCTTTCTTT. Protein product: CASSRRDGTEAFF.

The chain has TRBV7-8 and TRBJ2-6; D is uncertain. V was cut by 3 bases and J by 2 bases, with 8 bases left in between. Germline V gives CDR1 SGHVS, CDR2 FQNEAQ. The CDR3 sequence is 15 residues long. As DNA, the CDR3 is TGTGCCAGCAGCTTGCCCGCCGCTGGGGCCAACGTCCTGACTTTC. Its protein product is CASSLPAAGANVLTF.

V and J are TRBV3-1 (or the pseudogene TRBV3-2) and TRBJ1-1; no definite D call. This CDR3 spans 14 amino acids. V was shortened by 5 bases and J by 0 bases, with 10 bases between the two germline ends. Germline CDR1 is LGHDT and CDR2 is YNNKEL (reference sequence). CDR3 coding DNA: TGTGCCAGCAGCGCCCGACATGTGAACACTGAAGCTTTCTTT. This gives the protein CASSARHVNTEAFF.

The rearrangement uses TRBV6-5 and TRBJ1-2; 10 bases line up with TRBD1. Germline V lookup: CDR1 MNHEY, CDR2 SVGAGI. V was clipped by 6 bases and J by 3 bases; unmatched bases: 1. The CDR3 totals 13 residues. The CDR3 is CASRDRGYYGYTF. The CDR3 nucleotides are TGTGCCAGCAGGGACAGGGGGTACTATGGCTACACCTTC.

The rearrangement joins TRBV4-1 to TRBJ2-6; TRBD1 is a possible D gene (5 bases). Germline V gene sequence: CDR1 MGHRA, CDR2 YSYEKL. The CDR3 contains 18 residues. Trimming took 1 base from V and 2 from J, leaving 15 bases between them. CDR3 loop: CASSQVRGRAAGANVLTF. In DNA form, the CDR3 reads TGCGCCAGCAGCCAAGTCCGAGGCAGGGCTGCTGGGGCCAACGTCCTGACTTTC.

The V gene is TRBV9, the J gene TRBJ2-2, with D possibly being TRBD2 (6 bases). The germline V and J ends were trimmed by 0 bases and 4 bases, with 13 bases remaining between them. The V gene's germline CDR1 is SGDLS and CDR2 YYNGEE. The CDR3 is 16 residues long. The CDR3 sequence: CASSVGGRESTGELFF. In DNA form, the CDR3 reads TGTGCCAGCAGCGTAGGGGGTCGGGAGTCCACCGGGGAGCTGTTTTTT.

This chain uses TRBV9 with TRBJ2-1, with D unclear. Trimming took 0 bases from V and 1 from J, leaving 8 bases between them. The CDR3 spans 15 residues. The germline gives CDR1 SGDLS, CDR2 YYNGEE. The CDR3, as DNA: TGTGCCAGCAGCGTAGTTGTCCGATCCTACAATGAGCAGTTCTTC. This encodes CASSVVVRSYNEQFF.

V usage is TRBV4-1 and J usage is TRBJ1-5; the D gene is possibly TRBD1 (5 bases). CDR1 is MGHRA, CDR2 YSYEKL, per germline. This CDR3 has 17 residues. V dropped 4 bases and J dropped 0 bases, with 16 bases sitting between them. For the CDR3, the DNA is TGCGCCAGCAGCCCAACCTGGCCGACAGCTAGCAATCAGCCCCAGCATTTT. Its protein product is CASSPTWPTASNQPQHF.

The chain combines TRBV7-6 with TRBJ2-2; D is unclear. The CDR3 is 15 amino acids. Germline V CDR1 and CDR2: SGHVS, FNYEAQ. Trimming shortened V by 5 bases and J by 3 bases, and 13 bases separated the two germline ends. CDR3 nucleotide sequence: TGTGCCAGCAGCCCCATATTGGGTTACACCGGGGAGCTGTTTTTT. Protein: CASSPILGYTGELFF.

This rearrangement joins TRBV11-3 to TRBJ2-1; 11 nucleotides align to TRBD2. The germline V gene has CDR1 SGHNT and CDR2 YENEEA. V lost 8 bases and J lost 8; bases outside the gene matches: 8. The CDR3 is 14 amino acids. CDR3 in DNA: TGTGCCAGCCTTAGTACTAGCGGGAGCTATGAGCAGTTCTTC. Protein sequence: CASLSTSGSYEQFF. The entire variable domain, with the rest obtained from reference TRBV11-3 and TRBJ2-1, is as follows: EAGVVQSPRYKIIEKKQPVAFWCNPISGHNTLYWYLQNLGQGPELLIRYENEEAVDDSQLPKDRFSAERLKGVDSTLKIQPAELGDSAVYLCASLSTSGSYEQFFGPGTRLTVL.

The chain recombines TRBV5-5 with TRBJ1-2; 9 bases align to TRBD1. Germline V lookup: CDR1 SGHKS, CDR2 YYEKEE (reference sequence). Trimming took 1 base from V and 9 from J; bases not matched to a gene: 10. The CDR3 is made up of 15 amino acids. The CDR3 protein is CASSLSIGTGRSYTF. The CDR3 coding sequence is TGTGCCAGCAGCTTGTCGATCGGGACAGGGAGAAGCTACACCTTC.

The rearrangement links TRBV7-2 to TRBJ2-5, with 7 bases lining up with TRBD1. The trim removed 3 bases at V and 5 bases at J, leaving 9 bases unmatched. Germline CDR1 is SGHTA and CDR2 is FQGNSA. The CDR3 is made up of 15 amino acids. The CDR3 DNA reads as TGTGCCAGCAGCTTGATGCCAGGGGGATGGGAGACCCAGTACTTC. This sequence encodes CASSLMPGGWETQYF. Using reference TRBV7-2 and TRBJ2-5 for the parts outside the CDR3, the full variable domain is GAGVSQSPSNKVTEKGKDVELRCDPISGHTALYWYRQSLGQGLEFLIYFQGNSAPDKSGLPSDRFSAERTGGSVSTLTIQRTQQEDSAVYLCASSLMPGGWETQYFGPGTRLLVL.